This TCR beta chain was captured by sequencing in a study of long-term antiretroviral therapy in people with HIV. Study overall: The earliest specimens came about a decade ahead of the 2015 immediate-ART recommendation.

This CDR3 comprises 15 residues. Germline trimming cut 4 bases from V and 0 bases from J; bases unmatched to any gene: 4. CDR1 is SGHDT, CDR2 YYEEEE, per germline. This clone was seen only once. The libraries were made with immunoSEQ v3.0 at survey level. Generated by immunoSEQ multiplex PCR, the TCRdb table keeps only in-frame clones and is missing some. The sample includes more than 20,000 clones, almost 95% seen only once; the top ten take about 7.2%. The TCR was taken from a woman aged 45 to 65 with HIV. The material was unsorted PBMCs, obtained 4.4 years after starting antiretroviral therapy. This chain uses TRBV5-6 with TRBJ2-5, with TRBD2 identical over 9 bases. For the CDR3, the DNA is TGTGCCAGCAGCAGGGCGGGGGGGCACCAAGAGACCCAGTACTTC. Translated, it gives CASSRAGGHQETQYF. Together with reference TRBV5-6 and TRBJ2-5, the CDR3 gives the full variable domain: DAGVTQSPTHLIKTRGQQVTLRCSPKSGHDTVSWYQQALGQGPQFIFQYYEEEERQRGNFPDRFSGHQFPNYSSELNVNALLLGDSALYLCASSRAGGHQETQYFGPGTRLLVL.